This entry features one T cell receptor (beta chain) sequence. The clone's antigen remains unknown. The input lacks base qualities; no much larger clone sits a single base away. The cohort was made up of under 800 healthy bone marrow donors. At the time of sampling, every cohort member was nominally healthy, though immune exposures that went unrecorded were likely present. The donor tested CMV seropositive and was one of the 289 seropositive cohort members. A peripheral blood sample was collected from each donor, and TCR beta sequencing was performed on peripheral blood mononuclear cells. Genomic DNA was extracted from the blood cell samples with the Qiagen DNeasy Blood Extraction Kit. The CDR3 runs 15 residues from the cysteine to the phenylalanine. The DNA shown is the 45-base CDR3, in frame from base 1. CDR1 and CDR2, looked up from the germline V gene, are ENHRY and SYGVKD. The junction shows trimming of 0 bases on V and 1 base on J, and the gene matches do not reach 1 base of it.

The sample is drawn from a study of cytomegalovirus exposure and HLA in healthy donors (dated 2017 in TCRdb). In the study overall: In an earlier analysis of roughly 590 of the donors, under 300 Gb of sequence data and 95 million to 130 million unique TCR beta sequences from about 190 million T cells were reported. About five DR-DQ haplotypes were handled as single units for association and clustering, since linkage in the cohort was strong. The later analysis used no new phenotypic data to find candidate immune exposures, relying instead on TCR beta sequences and their occurrence across donors. Every repertoire in the discovery cohort had been generated on one and the same sequencing platform. In a later genetic analysis, genome-wide SNP genotypes for about three fifths of the 666 donors were used, and that subset was treated as a discovery cohort. In a later analysis, previously published TCR beta repertoires from 670 or so donors were re-analyzed and high-resolution HLA genotyping was added so that TCR occurrence patterns could be studied. An early release covering about 600 HLA-typed donors comprised about 300 gigabases of sequencing data and 65 million to 100 million unique TCR sequences. Of the roughly 400 genotyped donors, 65% to 90% were placed in the genetic ancestry cluster associated with self-reported Caucasian donors. Donor age, sex, ethnicity and CMV serostatus were compiled alongside the repertoire data. The study profiled the T cell repertoires of 500 to 800 subjects by immunosequencing and related them to cytomegalovirus serostatus. A separate validation cohort of approximately 120 different subjects was used in addition to the approximately 700-subject first cohort. Both class I and class II loci were covered by HLA typing, at four-digit resolution. The study aimed to test whether cataloging public T cell receptors could reveal signatures of past pathogen exposure. An earlier analysis of 587 of the donors used high-throughput TCR beta sequencing to judge whether each TCR beta V gene segment behaved as functional or pseudogenic. High-throughput TCR immunosequencing, statistical association of individual TCRs with disease status, and machine learning were combined to predict cytomegalovirus infection status. Among about 410 genotyped donors of the cohort, an average of around 240,000 unique TCR beta nucleotide sequences was sequenced per donor, of which 15% to 20% were non-productive. The number of donors typed differed by locus, with about 620-630 for A, B, C, DRB1 and DQB1, around 500 for DQA1, over 600 for DPA1, and some 440 for DPB1. Broader findings and caveats from the paper: A further reported finding was that TCR beta sequences accurately predicted the HLA-A and HLA-B alleles for most subjects in the first cohort. Correlated functional status among segregating V segments might be attributable to linkage disequilibrium, but an unknown experimental factor could not be ruled out. Specific HLA alleles were associated with 15,000 to 20,000 TCR beta sequences at a false discovery rate of 0.05 in a later analysis. A total of roughly 160 TCR beta chains were listed by the study as associated with cytomegalovirus. A group of highly shared sequence variants was considered likely to be a technical artifact of the sequencing pipeline. When HLA alleles, especially DR and DQ, strongly co-occurred, TCR associations were difficult to assign to individual alleles. Most CMV-associated TCR beta chains appeared to be HLA-restricted in a later analysis, and the HLA associations seemed to be driven largely by CMV exposure. According to a later analysis, parvovirus B19, influenza, CMV and Epstein-Barr virus appeared linked to several top co-occurrence clusters. In an earlier analysis of more than 500 of the donors, most TCR beta V segments appeared in productive rearrangements about 87% or about 30% of the time, broadly matching IMGT annotations. In a later analysis, the rate of TCR association differed among HLA loci, with DRB1 alleles having the most associated TCRs and HLA-C alleles having the fewest. Across donors, most TCR sequences were observed very rarely, whereas some public TCRs were present in many individuals. The classifier was reported to diagnose cytomegalovirus status with high specificity and sensitivity in both the original and validation cohorts. The authors suggested that the approach could potentially be generalized to other disease states and immunological phenotypes. Compared with the approximately 710-donor mean, donors in an Asian-associated ancestry cluster had fewer N-insertions in productive TCRs, according to a later genetic analysis. CMV serostatus was the only immune exposure information available for the cohort. In this cohort, only TCR beta chains were sequenced, and detectable features were limited by the absence of alpha or paired-chain data. HLA typing was unavailable for some donors at each locus, so association tests used only the typed subset. In vitro tests confirmed that a few of the cytomegalovirus-associated TCR beta chains recognize cytomegalovirus antigens. V-gene and J-gene trimming of TCR beta chains was associated with a missense DCLRE1C variant in a later genetic analysis, and the association was replicated in an independent cohort. In a later analysis, HLA-associated TCR beta chains showed more clonal expansion and lower generation probabilities than non-associated chains that were equally common. Roughly uniform sequencing depth across donors was assumed in presence/absence analyses, although this assumption may not hold. Because counts were too low, about 17 rarely observed V segments, including chromosome 9 orphons, were excluded from the earlier analysis of several hundred of the donors. Some IMGT-functional V segments, including TRBV6-2 and TRBV6-3, could not be distinguished by the 87-base-pair reads and were therefore excluded.

Receptors were amplified or captured by the immunoSEQ multiplex PCR assay. For the multiplex PCR, a mixture combining 60 forward primers for TCR Vbeta segments and 13 reverse primers for TCR Jbeta segments was used. A multiplex PCR assay on genomic DNA amplified the CDR3 region of rearranged TCR beta genes. On the Illumina HiSeq System, the amplified TCR beta libraries were sequenced as 87-base-pair reads. The source study handled its data this way. Across the roughly 700 repertoires, a later analysis counted tens of millions of unique TCR beta chains, around 11 million of which were shared by at least two donors. A nearest-neighbor algorithm error-corrected the raw reads and collapsed the reads into unique sequences, merging closely related sequences to remove PCR and sequencing errors. To assign V, D and J gene segments, CDR3 sequences were aligned to IMGT reference sequences. For a sequence to be retained, a match of at least six nucleotides was required to both a V gene segment and a J gene segment. A rearrangement counted as productive if the CDR3 had no stop codons and remained in frame with V and J, and every other rearrangement counted as non-productive. Following IMGT convention, CDR3 was defined as the stretch from the second conserved V-encoded cysteine up to the conserved J-encoded phenylalanine. The earlier analysis of around 640 of the donors excluded sequences that lacked an unambiguous match to a single V gene segment. In an earlier analysis of approximately 590 of the donors, a V segment was called functional when productive rearrangements were above 56.7%, and segregating when the standard deviation between donors exceeded 5%. A statistical classification framework was built to diagnose cytomegalovirus status from the catalog of TCR beta chain sequences. In a later analysis, TCR nucleotide sequences were compared against IMGT/GENE-DB human TR gene sequences so that V and J genes could be assigned. In a later analysis, CDR3 sequences and most-parsimonious VDJ recombination scenarios were assigned using the TCRdist pipeline. A later analysis defined each TCR beta chain by its CDR3 amino acid sequence plus V-gene family, and excluded reads lacking a unique V-gene family. A later analysis removed 550 to 700 highly shared, low-generation-probability nucleotide sequences to deal with suspected cross-contamination and a sequencing artifact. In a later analysis, a clonal expansion index was calculated for each public chain from normalized within-repertoire ranks of inferred template counts. A later analysis computed generation probabilities with a VDJ recombination model fitted to out-of-frame rearrangements, and checked the results against IGoR. In a later analysis, TCR-TCR, TCR-HLA and TCR-CMV co-occurrence was scored with hypergeometric tests, and a repertoire-size bias correction was applied to TCR pairs. To estimate false discovery rates, a later analysis permuted the HLA or CMV assignments 20 times. In a later analysis, co-occurring TCRs were grouped with DBSCAN, and TCRdist sequence similarity was added when clustering was performed within HLA-allele-positive subsets. Repertoires with fewer than 30,000 or more than 120,000 public chains were left out of co-occurrence clustering, as were five repertoires with anomalous nucleotide sharing. As stored in TCRdb, this immuneACCESS dataset retains in-frame rearrangements with V and J assigned. A fraction of the clones does not appear; measured against another copy, unresolved V genes explain less than half of the discrepancy, and the remainder lacks a known reason. V, J and clone size were drawn from that table, and D and trimming were deduced from the DNA. The table for this sample lists about 150,000 clones; 68% of them were counted only once. The top ten clonotypes cover 8% to 13% of the sample.

The chain links TRBV10-3 with TRBJ2-5, with 8 bases aligning to TRBD2. The TCR originated in a young man in good health and CMV-seropositive. The sequenced sample consisted of PBMCs. DNA sequence: TGTGCCATCAGTGAGTCGACTAGCGCCCAAGAGACCCAGTACTTC. Its product reads: CAISESTSAQETQYF.